One sample yielded the 15 T cell receptor beta chains listed below, sequenced in a study of blood T cell repertoires in COVID-19. TCRdb's table, derived via immunoSEQ multiplex PCR, lists solely in-frame clones and lacks some. The data contain approximately 300,000 clones, under 90% of them singletons. The sequenced material came from PBMCs or T cells enriched from blood (not recorded which). The source of these receptors is a man under 40 who had recovered from COVID-19.

The chain combines TRBV10-1 with TRBJ1-5, with D possibly matching TRBD1 (5 bases). V shed 5 bases and J shed 2 bases, with 16 bases lying between them. In germline, CDR1 is WNHNN, CDR2 SYGVQD (reference sequence). This CDR3 has 16 amino acids. This chain's CDR3 is CASSQALLGGNQPQHF. For the CDR3, the DNA is TGCGCCAGCAGTCAGGCCCTTTTAGGGGGCAATCAGCCCCAGCATTTT.

V usage is TRBV5-1 and J usage is TRBJ2-1; 9 bases map to TRBD1. Germline V gene data show CDR1 as SGHRS and CDR2 as YFSETQ. J gave up 6 bases and V 7 bases, and 8 bases lay outside the gene matches. The CDR3 is 14 amino acids. The CDR3 DNA reads TGCGCCAGCGGCGGGACAGGGTTGGGCAATGAGCAGTTCTTC. It encodes CASGGTGLGNEQFF.

The J gene is TRBJ1-1, the V gene TRBV7-8; 7 bases align to TRBD1. Trimming took 10 bases from V and 5 from J; bases not matched to a gene: 10. This CDR3 comprises 13 residues. The germline CDR1 and CDR2 sequences are SGHVS and FQNEAQ. The CDR3 sequence: CATSTGQGTEAFF. The CDR3 coding sequence is TGTGCCACTTCGACAGGGCAGGGGACTGAAGCTTTCTTT.

V usage is TRBV19 and J usage is TRBJ2-1, with 9 bases identical to TRBD2. CDR1 and CDR2 (germline): LNHDA, SQIVND (reference sequence). The J segment lost 8 bases and the V segment lost 4 bases, leaving 9 bases of the junction unmatched. The CDR3 loop spans 15 amino acids. CDR3 DNA: TGTGCCAGTAGTAATGCGGGAGGGGTTTTAGATGAGCAGTTCTTC. Its translation is CASSNAGGVLDEQFF.

The chain has TRBV7-9 and TRBJ1-5; TRBD1 aligns across 8 bases. Trimming cost V 8 bases and J 6 bases; bases outside gene matches: 9. The CDR3 sequence is 14 residues long. Germline assignment: CDR1 SEHNR and CDR2 FQNEAQ (reference sequence). CDR3 loop: CASVPWTGFQPQHF. CDR3 nucleotide sequence: TGTGCCAGCGTTCCTTGGACAGGGTTTCAGCCCCAGCATTTT.

The chain joins TRBV27 to TRBJ2-5; tentatively, D is TRBD2 (6 bases). The V and J ends lost 3 bases and 5 bases respectively, with 16 bases between them. The CDR3 covers 15 residues. Germline lookup yields CDR1 MNHEY and CDR2 SMNVEV (reference sequence). CDR3 in DNA: TGTGCCAGCAGTTTTGGGGGGTACGCGGGGGAGACCCAGTACTTC. Its protein product is CASSFGGYAGETQYF.

Worth noting for this clone: Other DNA sequences in the sample encode the same CDR3. This chain uses TRBV18 with TRBJ2-5; D gene unclear. Germline V gives CDR1 KGHSH, CDR2 LQKENI. The CDR3 is made up of 13 amino acids. The V end lost 6 bases, the J end lost 3 bases, and 11 bases lay between the germline ends. The CDR3 DNA reads TGTGCCAGCTCCCCAGGCACCAAAGAGACCCAGTACTTC. Its translation is CASSPGTKETQYF.

This clone was seen once. The chain employs TRBV6-5 and TRBJ1-3, with a tentative D call TRBD1 (6 bases). The CDR3 consists of 13 residues. Per germline, CDR1 MNHEY and CDR2 SVGAGI. V was shortened by 6 bases and J by 3 bases, with 9 bases between the two germline ends. The CDR3 region has the DNA TGTGCCAGCAGAACAGGGAATGGAAACACCATATATTTT. Translating gives CASRTGNGNTIYF.

J is TRBJ2-1 and V is TRBV2, with 11 nucleotides matching TRBD2. The junction had 8 bases not matched to a gene; V was cut back by 3 bases and J by 10 bases. The germline CDR1 and CDR2 sequences are SNHLY and FYNNEI. The CDR3 runs to 15 residues. The CDR3 region is CASSEGLAGGGEQFF. CDR3 bases: TGTGCCAGCAGTGAGGGGCTAGCGGGAGGTGGGGAGCAGTTCTTC.

CDR3 sequence (DNA): TGTGCCAGCAACGTTCGGACAGGGTGGACCTATGGCTACACCTTC. It encodes CASNVRTGWTYGYTF. V and J are TRBV5-8 and TRBJ1-2; 8 bases are shared with TRBD1. CDR1 is SGHTS and CDR2 is YDEGEE in the germline V gene. V shed 6 bases, J shed 4 bases, and the junction held 11 bases outside the gene matches. This CDR3 is 15 amino acids long.

The V call is TRBV6-6, the J call TRBJ1-4; D is unresolved. The germline V and J ends were trimmed by 7 bases and 8 bases, with 14 bases remaining between them. The V gene's germline CDR1 is MNHNY and CDR2 SVGAGI (reference sequence). This CDR3 contains 13 residues. CDR3 protein: CASTPAAVEKLFF. The DNA for the CDR3 is TGTGCCAGCACCCCGGCGGCAGTGGAAAAACTGTTTTTT.

As for this clone: Other DNA sequences of this sample code for an identical CDR3. This sequence joins TRBV2 and TRBJ1-5; D is unclear. The ends were cut back, 1 base at V and 5 bases at J, with 6 bases in the middle. CDR1 is SNHLY, CDR2 FYNNEI, per germline. The CDR3 sequence is 13 residues long. CDR3 region: CASSEGRDQPQHF. The CDR3 DNA follows: TGTGCCAGCAGTGAAGGCCGAGATCAGCCCCAGCATTTT.

J is TRBJ2-2 and V is TRBV7-9; D gene ambiguous. This CDR3 region has 13 residues. Germline CDR1 and CDR2: SEHNR and FQNEAQ (reference sequence). V lost 3 bases and J 6 bases, leaving 8 bases between the germline ends. Here the CDR3 reads CASSFGLAGELFF. The CDR3 coding sequence is TGTGCCAGCAGCTTTGGCTTGGCCGGGGAGCTGTTTTTT. Variable domain in full (rest from reference TRBV7-9 and TRBJ2-2): DTGVSQNPRHKITKRGQNVTFRCDPISEHNRLYWYRQTLGQGPEFLTYFQNEAQLEKSRLLSDRFSAERPKGSFSTLEIQRTEQGDSAMYLCASSFGLAGELFFGEGSRLTVL.

V usage is TRBV18 and J usage is TRBJ1-2; D is possibly TRBD1 (6 bases). CDR1 is KGHSH, CDR2 LQKENI, per germline. The CDR3 has 13 residues. The ends were cut back, 5 bases at V and 3 bases at J, with 10 bases in the middle. CDR3 in amino acids: CASSTRQDYGYTF. The CDR3 DNA reads as TGTGCCAGCTCAACCAGACAGGACTATGGCTACACCTTC.

This clone was counted only a few times. The rearrangement uses TRBV2 and TRBJ1-1; D unresolved. V was cut by 6 bases and J by 1 base, with 6 bases left in between. This CDR3 has 12 residues. Per germline, CDR1 SNHLY and CDR2 FYNNEI. CDR3 nucleotide sequence: TGTGCCAGCAGGAGGAGGAACACTGAAGCTTTCTTT. Translated, it gives CASRRRNTEAFF. Combining the CDR3 with reference TRBV2 and TRBJ1-1 gives the whole variable domain EPEVTQTPSHQVTQMGQEVILRCVPISNHLYFYWYRQILGQKVEFLVSFYNNEISEKSEIFDDQFSVERPDGSNFTLKIRSTKLEDSAMYFCASRRRNTEAFFGQGTRLTVV.